The sequence of this TCR beta chain was determined in a study of T cells in women clearing cervical HPV infection. Overall study: Case blood was drawn when the lesion was first found; control blood after infection became undetectable. Study-wide points: Richness differences could reflect unmeasured T-cell content per sample. Cases carried less TRBV6-7 than controls: roughly 0.12% versus 0.17%. Repertoire richness, not evenness, was significantly elevated in CIN3+ cases versus controls.

In regard to this clone: Its antigen is not identified. The read gets to within 3 residues of the CDR3 end, and the germline J gene fills in the rest.

Sequenced by immunoSEQ multiplex PCR; TCRdb stores in-frame clones only, minus some. The specimen's table records roughly 35,000 clones. The germline CDR1 and CDR2 sequences are DFQATT and SNEGSKA (reference sequence). The CDR3 loop spans 12 amino acids. V was pared by 7 bases and J by 2 bases, with 11 bases between. Sequenced input: blood buffy coat. The rearrangement joins TRBV20-1 to TRBJ2-5; weak D call: TRBD2 (5 bases). This receptor was taken from a woman aged 18-70 years with a cervical HPV16 infection that either progressed to CIN3+ or cleared (not recorded which). The DNA read from the CDR3 is TGCAGTGTTCACAGCGGACAAGAGACC. This gives the protein CSVHSGQET. From start to end, the CDR3 is CSVHSGQETQYF.